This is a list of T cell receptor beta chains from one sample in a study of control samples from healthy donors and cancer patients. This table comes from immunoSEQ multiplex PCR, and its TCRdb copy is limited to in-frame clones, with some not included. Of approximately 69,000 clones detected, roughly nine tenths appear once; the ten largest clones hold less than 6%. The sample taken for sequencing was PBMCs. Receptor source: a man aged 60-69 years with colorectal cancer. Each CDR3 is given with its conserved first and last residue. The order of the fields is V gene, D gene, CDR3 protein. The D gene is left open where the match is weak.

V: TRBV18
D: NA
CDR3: CASSPPSGGKLFF

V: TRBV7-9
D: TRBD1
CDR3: CASTPLGQGYNEQFF

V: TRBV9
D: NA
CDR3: CASNLGRADEKLFF

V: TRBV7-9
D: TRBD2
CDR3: CASTTFSGAPDF

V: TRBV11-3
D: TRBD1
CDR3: CAIEQGSGANVLTF

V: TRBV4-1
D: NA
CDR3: CASSQESRSTDTQYF

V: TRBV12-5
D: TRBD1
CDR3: CASGLVGTGVIGMNTEAFF

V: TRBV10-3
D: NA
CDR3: CAISESRDTVNEKLFF

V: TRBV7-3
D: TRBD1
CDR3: CASSPGGSRETQYF

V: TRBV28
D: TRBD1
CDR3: CASRLQGSNQPQHF

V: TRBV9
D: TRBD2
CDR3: CASAARSGGEQYF

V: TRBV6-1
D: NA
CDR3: CASSEDAAGAGSLSDTQYF

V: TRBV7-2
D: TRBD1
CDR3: CASSLLGRGQTNYGYTF

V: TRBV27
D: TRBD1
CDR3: CATRQGNTGELFF

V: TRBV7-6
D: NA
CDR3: CASSPQGIHNSPLHF

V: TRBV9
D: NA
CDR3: CASSTRLGRGELFF